This entry concerns a single TCR beta chain. It was with a sample-barcoded 5' primer and a J-beta primer mix that a second PCR of about 7 to 12 cycles was run. TCRdb analysed the 5' RACE reads with MiXCR anew, one entry per CDR3 protein. The table has about 1.1 million distinct CDR3 sequences, 30% to 40% seen once; the top ten hold around 12%. This specimen belongs to a study of blood T cells in healthy people across ages. V shed 3 bases and J shed 7 bases, with 9 bases lying between them. The CDR3 is made up of 13 amino acids. Per the germline V gene, CDR1 is MNHEY and CDR2 is SVGAGI. Sample: blood. The chain links TRBV6-5 to TRBJ2-2; the D is unclear. The receptor's source is a man aged 18 to 29 in good health. CDR3 DNA sequence: TGTGCCAGCAGTTATACGGGCCACGGGGAGCTGTTTTTT. Protein: CASSYTGHGELFF.